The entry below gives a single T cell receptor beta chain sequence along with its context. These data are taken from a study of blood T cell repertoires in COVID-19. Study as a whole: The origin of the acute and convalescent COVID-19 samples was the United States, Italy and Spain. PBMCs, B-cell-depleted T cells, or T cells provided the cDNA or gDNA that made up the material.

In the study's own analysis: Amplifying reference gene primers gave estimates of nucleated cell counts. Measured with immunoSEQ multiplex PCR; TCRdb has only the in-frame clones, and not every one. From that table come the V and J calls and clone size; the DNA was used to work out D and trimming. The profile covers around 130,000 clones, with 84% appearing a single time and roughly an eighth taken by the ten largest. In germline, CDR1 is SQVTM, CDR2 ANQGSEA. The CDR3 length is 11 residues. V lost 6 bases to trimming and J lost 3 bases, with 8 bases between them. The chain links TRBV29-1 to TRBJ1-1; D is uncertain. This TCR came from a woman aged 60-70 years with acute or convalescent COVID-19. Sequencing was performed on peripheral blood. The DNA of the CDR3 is TGCAGCGTGGGGAGGGACACTGAAGCTTTCTTT. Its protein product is CSVGRDTEAFF.